The present T cell receptor beta chain was sequenced within a study of Ad26.COV2.S vaccination and SARS-CoV-2 variants. Overall study findings and caveats: Recipients of vaccine and of placebo showed similar breadth of their non-spike TCR repertoires.

Trimming pared 5 bases from V and 2 bases from J, leaving 5 bases between. This CDR3 is 12 amino acids long. Germline-derived CDR1 and CDR2 are SGHAT and FQNNGV. This table comes from immunoSEQ multiplex PCR, and its TCRdb copy is limited to in-frame clones, with some not included. This table has 180,000 or so clones, approximately 88% appearing once. In the case of this clone: Its antigen is unidentified.

The sequence came from a human donor who had recovered from COVID-19. This chain uses TRBV11-2 with TRBJ2-3; D uncertain. The sample consisted of peripheral blood, taken after recovery from COVID-19. CDR3: CASSGYTDTQYF. The CDR3 DNA sequence: TGTGCCAGCAGCGGGTACACAGATACGCAGTATTTT.